This TCR beta chain was observed in a study of blood T cell repertoires in COVID-19. About the study: Sources were T cells, B-cell-depleted T cells, or PBMCs; the material itself was cDNA or gDNA.

As originally analysed: Nucleated cell number was recorded as an estimate derived from reference gene primer amplification. Assay: immunoSEQ multiplex PCR; the TCRdb copy retains only in-frame clones and omits some. V and J calls and clone size are as listed in that table; D and trimming were resolved from the DNA. Among tens of thousands of clones listed, 87% were seen once. V was pared by 5 bases and J by 5 bases, with 9 bases of the junction left unmatched. CDR3 length: 15 residues. CDR1 and CDR2 (germline): SGHVS, FNYEAQ. The V call is TRBV7-6, the J call TRBJ2-5; TRBD2 agrees at 9 bases. This TCR was recovered from a woman in her sixties with COVID-19, enrolled during active disease. Sequencing was performed on peripheral blood. This chain's CDR3 is CASSRPSSGMETQYF. CDR3 coding DNA: TGTGCCAGCAGCCGCCCCTCTAGCGGGATGGAGACCCAGTACTTC. The full variable domain, completed using reference TRBV7-6 and TRBJ2-5, is GAGVSQSPRYKVTKRGQDVALRCDPISGHVSLYWYRQALGQGPEFLTYFNYEAQQDKSGLPNDRFSAERPEGSISTLTIQRTEQRDSAMYRCASSRPSSGMETQYFGPGTRLLVL.